The 32 T cell receptor beta chains below come from one sample, sequenced in a study of blood T cell repertoires in COVID-19. Generated by immunoSEQ multiplex PCR, the TCRdb table keeps only in-frame clones and is missing some. The sample has roughly 230,000 clones; roughly 80% are singletons. The sample consisted of PBMCs or T cells enriched from blood (not recorded which). Every receptor here comes from a man aged 50 to 59 who had recovered from COVID-19.

The chain is built from TRBV3-1 (or the pseudogene TRBV3-2) and TRBJ2-7, with TRBD2 matching 10 bases. CDR3 length: 12 amino acids. Germline loops: CDR1 LGHDT, CDR2 YNNKEL (reference sequence). V lost 4 bases, J lost 6 bases, and 0 bases stayed unmatched. The CDR3: CASSRLAGEQYF. For the CDR3, the DNA is TGTGCCAGCAGCCGACTAGCGGGCGAGCAGTACTTC.

The chain joins TRBV19 to TRBJ2-2; TRBD1 is a possible D gene (6 bases). Per the germline V gene, CDR1 is LNHDA and CDR2 is SQIVND (reference sequence). Trimming left V 4 bases short and J 3 bases short, with 9 bases between. The CDR3 length is 14 residues. CDR3 in DNA: TGTGCCAGTAGTACGACAGGACACACCGGGGAGCTGTTTTTT. It codes for CASSTTGHTGELFF.

J is TRBJ1-3 and V is TRBV6-5, with D unresolved. From germline, CDR1 is MNHEY and CDR2 SVGAGI. This CDR3 comprises 12 residues. V was shortened by 2 bases and J by 9 bases, with 8 bases between the two germline ends. The CDR3 nucleotides read TGTGCCAGCAGTTACCCCCTCGGCACCATATATTTT. As protein: CASSYPLGTIYF.

J is TRBJ2-7 and V is TRBV11-2; TRBD2 aligns across 8 bases. Germline lookup yields CDR1 SGHAT and CDR2 FQNNGV. Trimming removed 5 bases from V and 5 bases from J; junction bases left unmatched: 8. The CDR3 is 14 amino acids. The CDR3 sequence is CASSLRLAYDEQYF. The CDR3 DNA follows: TGTGCCAGCAGCCTGCGACTAGCGTACGACGAGCAGTACTTC.

The chain joins TRBV7-3 to TRBJ2-1, with 8 bases that match TRBD2. The J segment lost 7 bases and the V segment lost 4 bases, leaving 6 bases of the junction unmatched. This CDR3 contains 14 residues. CDR1 and CDR2 from the germline V gene are SGHTA and FQGTGA. CDR3 nucleotides: TGTGCCAGCAGCTCTGGACTAGCCTGGAATGAGCAGTTCTTC. As protein: CASSSGLAWNEQFF.

This clone was detected once. The CDR3 here is CASSPGGLAQNTGELFF. CDR3 nucleotide sequence: TGTGCCAGCAGCCCAGGCGGGCTAGCGCAGAACACCGGGGAGCTGTTTTTT. The rearrangement links TRBV13 to TRBJ2-2, with a weak D call TRBD2 (6 bases). Trimming shortened V by 5 bases and J by 1 base, and 17 bases separated the two germline ends. CDR1 is PRHDT, CDR2 FYEKMQ, per germline (reference sequence). This CDR3 has 17 amino acids.

V and J are TRBV9 and TRBJ1-5; TRBD1 is a possible D gene (6 bases). V was shortened by 3 bases and J by 1 base, with 14 bases between the two germline ends. The CDR3 spans 16 residues. CDR1 and CDR2 (germline): SGDLS, YYNGEE. The DNA for the CDR3 is TGTGCCAGCAGCGGGGATCAGGGGCCCAGCAATCAGCCCCAGCATTTT. Translated: CASSGDQGPSNQPQHF.

The chain's CDR3 is CSVEDHSSLSGANVLTF. As DNA, the CDR3 is TGCAGCGTTGAAGATCACAGCTCCTTATCTGGGGCCAACGTCCTGACTTTC. The chain couples TRBV29-1 to TRBJ2-6; D uncertain. Germline CDR1 SQVTM, CDR2 ANQGSEA. Trimming removed 0 bases at V and 1 base at J, with 13 bases between. This CDR3 comprises 17 residues.

The chain is built from TRBV5-4 and TRBJ2-5; TRBD2 matches 12 bases. The CDR3 is 18 amino acids. Germline V gene sequence: CDR1 SGHNT, CDR2 YYREEE (reference sequence). The junction had 11 bases not matched to a gene; V was cut back by 0 bases and J by 5 bases. CDR3 sequence (DNA): TGTGCCAGCAGCTTGGGCCCGACTAGCGGGGGTTGGGTGGAGACCCAGTACTTC. This encodes CASSLGPTSGGWVETQYF.

The chain is built from TRBV7-9 and TRBJ2-7; 9 nucleotides agree with TRBD1. Germline V CDR1 and CDR2: SEHNR, FQNEAQ (reference sequence). The CDR3 covers 13 residues. V was clipped by 4 bases and J by 3 bases; unmatched bases: 1. Here the CDR3 reads CASSWTGDYEQYF. The CDR3 DNA is TGTGCCAGCAGCTGGACAGGGGACTACGAGCAGTACTTC. Variable domain in full (rest from reference TRBV7-9 and TRBJ2-7): DTGVSQNPRHKITKRGQNVTFRCDPISEHNRLYWYRQTLGQGPEFLTYFQNEAQLEKSRLLSDRFSAERPKGSFSTLEIQRTEQGDSAMYLCASSWTGDYEQYFGPGTRLTVT.

The chain recombines TRBV6-5 with TRBJ1-1, with 8 bases matching TRBD1. Germline loops: CDR1 MNHEY, CDR2 SVGAGI. The CDR3 is 14 residues long. With V trimmed by 8 bases and J by 1 base, 6 bases remained unmatched. CDR3 amino acids: CASVPRGPNTEAFF. CDR3 nucleotide sequence: TGTGCCAGCGTTCCCAGGGGGCCGAACACTGAAGCTTTCTTT.

This clone was detected once. This chain uses TRBV19 with TRBJ2-7, with D perhaps matching TRBD1 (6 bases). Trimming removed 5 bases at V and 2 bases at J, with 16 bases between. The germline gives CDR1 LNHDA, CDR2 SQIVND (reference sequence). This CDR3 contains 15 residues. In DNA, the CDR3 is TGTGCCAGTAGTCCTCAGGGGAAAATAACCTACGAGCAGTACTTC. It is translated as CASSPQGKITYEQYF.

The chain combines TRBV10-3 with TRBJ2-5, with D perhaps matching TRBD2 (6 bases). CDR1 and CDR2 from the germline V gene are ENHRY and SYGVKD. There are 14 residues in the CDR3. Trimming pared 0 bases from V and 5 bases from J, leaving 10 bases between. The CDR3 loop reads CAISESAGWETQYF. Written as DNA, the CDR3 is TGTGCCATCAGTGAGTCTGCGGGGTGGGAGACCCAGTACTTC.

The chain carries TRBV7-9 and TRBJ2-5; TRBD2 might be the D (7 bases). With 1 base removed from V and 5 bases from J, the gap between germline ends came to 11 bases. This CDR3 spans 14 amino acids. Germline loops: CDR1 SEHNR, CDR2 FQNEAQ (reference sequence). The CDR3 region is CASSLEGGAETQYF. The CDR3 DNA is TGTGCCAGCAGCTTAGAAGGGGGGGCCGAGACCCAGTACTTC.

This clone was detected once. The genes are TRBV9 and TRBJ2-1, with D hard to call. This CDR3 has 15 amino acids. Trimming removed 4 bases from V and 3 bases from J, with 14 bases in between. Germline CDR1 is SGDLS and CDR2 is YYNGEE. The CDR3 region has the DNA TGTGCCAGCAGCCCAGCCTCAAGGAGCTACAATGAGCAGTTCTTC. This sequence encodes CASSPASRSYNEQFF.

The J gene is TRBJ2-1, the V gene TRBV10-2; 10 positions match TRBD2. The CDR3 is 13 residues long. Germline loops: CDR1 WSHSY, CDR2 SAAADI. V lost 10 bases, J lost 5 bases, and 5 bases stayed unmatched. CDR3 bases: TGCGCCATAGGGACTAGCGTTGACAATGAGCAGTTCTTC. Its protein product is CAIGTSVDNEQFF.

This clone has ten or more counts. DNA for the CDR3: TGTGCCAGCAGCATGGGACTAGCGGGACAGAACACCGGGGAGCTGTTTTTT. As protein: CASSMGLAGQNTGELFF. The chain employs TRBV5-4 and TRBJ2-2, with 13 positions matching TRBD2. V shed 4 bases and J 1 base; nucleotides not matched to a gene: 4. From germline, CDR1 is SGHNT and CDR2 YYREEE (reference sequence). The length of the CDR3 is 17 residues.

This chain uses TRBV27 with TRBJ2-7, with TRBD2 matching over 11 bases. With 3 bases clipped from V and 6 bases from J, the junction kept 10 bases outside the gene matches. Germline-derived CDR1 and CDR2 are MNHEY and SMNVEV (reference sequence). This CDR3 has 16 amino acids. Here the CDR3 DNA reads TGTGCCAGCAGTTTCTCCTGGACTAGCGGGTCGGGCGAGCAGTACTTC. Amino acid sequence: CASSFSWTSGSGEQYF.

The CDR3 here is CASRHRENTEAFF. CDR3 bases: TGCGCCAGCAGGCACAGGGAGAACACTGAAGCTTTCTTT. The chain carries TRBV10-2 and TRBJ1-1; TRBD1 might be the D (6 bases). The CDR3 length is 13 residues. Trimming took 6 bases from V and 1 from J, leaving 9 bases between them. The V gene's germline CDR1 is WSHSY and CDR2 SAAADI.

The V and J genes are TRBV7-9 and TRBJ1-3, with D unclear. V lost 2 bases and J lost 3, with 5 bases in between. CDR1 is SEHNR and CDR2 is FQNEAQ in the germline V gene (reference sequence). The CDR3 runs 13 residues. DNA of the CDR3: TGTGCCAGCAGCTTATTGAGTGGAAACACCATATATTTT. It is translated as CASSLLSGNTIYF.

V gene TRBV6-5 combines with J gene TRBJ2-7, with D perhaps matching TRBD2 (5 bases). Germline V gene data show CDR1 as MNHEY and CDR2 as SVGAGI. V lost 10 bases and J 5 bases, leaving 18 bases between the germline ends. The CDR3 loop spans 13 amino acids. CDR3 sequence reads: CATARAGLNEQYF. DNA for the CDR3: TGTGCCACGGCCCGCGCGGGTCTGAACGAGCAGTACTTC.

V is TRBV7-2 and J is TRBJ2-1; TRBD2 matches at 8 bases. The germline CDR1 and CDR2 sequences are SGHTA and FQGNSA. This CDR3 is 19 amino acids long. The V and J ends lost 5 bases and 4 bases, in that order; junction bases with no gene match: 19. The CDR3 protein is CASSPRGAGDFRGYNEQFF. The CDR3 DNA follows: TGTGCCAGCAGCCCCCGCGGAGCGGGAGATTTTCGAGGTTACAATGAGCAGTTCTTC.

V usage is TRBV7-8 and J usage is TRBJ1-1; 8 bases are shared with TRBD1. The CDR3 has 14 amino acids. The V gene's germline CDR1 is SGHVS and CDR2 FQNEAQ. The J segment lost 4 bases and the V segment lost 6 bases, leaving 7 bases of the junction unmatched. The CDR3 region is CASRPTGAGTEAFF. The CDR3 nucleotides read TGTGCCAGCAGACCGACAGGGGCGGGCACTGAAGCTTTCTTT.

V is TRBV28 and J is TRBJ2-7, with D possibly being TRBD2 (5 bases). The CDR3 contains 18 residues. Germline assignment: CDR1 MDHEN and CDR2 SYDVKM. V was clipped by 6 bases and J by 2 bases, with 26 bases between them. The CDR3 DNA reads TGTGCCAGCAGCTTGCCGCCGCTCGGGGTCGCGAGCCCCTACGAGCAGTACTTC. Translation gives CASSLPPLGVASPYEQYF.

The CDR3 loop reads CSAPVGSGSINEQFF. The CDR3 DNA reads TGCAGCGCCCCTGTGGGTAGCGGGAGTATCAATGAGCAGTTCTTC. The gene calls are TRBV29-1 and TRBJ2-1, with 9 bases that match TRBD2. Germline loops: CDR1 SQVTM, CDR2 ANQGSEA. V lost 7 bases and J lost 6; bases outside the gene matches: 13. The CDR3 sequence is 15 residues long.

The chain employs TRBV3-1 (or the pseudogene TRBV3-2) and TRBJ1-2; D gene ambiguous. CDR3 size: 15 residues. The V and J ends lost 0 bases and 8 bases respectively, with 16 bases between them. CDR1 and CDR2 from the germline V gene are LGHDT and YNNKEL (reference sequence). The CDR3 DNA reads TGTGCCAGCAGCCAAGAGGGCCCCCACTTAACCGGCTACACCTTC. Translated: CASSQEGPHLTGYTF.

Only a few counts were recorded for this clone. The V and J genes are TRBV7-2 and TRBJ2-7; 10 nucleotides agree with TRBD1. This CDR3 has 15 amino acids. Looked up from germline, CDR1 is SGHTA and CDR2 is FQGNSA. V lost 2 bases and J lost 5; bases outside the gene matches: 6. CDR3 nucleotide sequence: TGTGCCAGCAGCTTACCCGACAGGGGGCGCAACGAGCAGTACTTC. This translates into CASSLPDRGRNEQYF.

This chain connects TRBV28 to TRBJ2-1; D is possibly TRBD1 (6 bases). This CDR3 spans 14 amino acids. CDR1 MDHEN and CDR2 SYDVKM come from the germline V gene. V lost 6 bases and J lost 3, with 12 bases in between. CDR3 residues: CASRTTGYYNEQFF. The CDR3 DNA is TGTGCCAGCAGAACGACAGGCTACTACAATGAGCAGTTCTTC.

The chain has TRBV5-6 and TRBJ1-2; D gene uncertain. The germline CDR1 and CDR2 sequences are SGHDT and YYEEEE. The CDR3 consists of 15 residues. V lost 0 bases and J lost 0, with 9 bases in between. CDR3 loop: CASSLAKSANYGYTF. The DNA of the CDR3 is TGTGCCAGCAGCTTGGCCAAGTCAGCTAACTATGGCTACACCTTC.

This chain joins TRBV28 and TRBJ2-1, with D possibly matching TRBD1 (6 bases). Germline CDR1 and CDR2: MDHEN and SYDVKM. Trimming removed 1 base from V and 8 bases from J, with 18 bases in between. This CDR3 region has 16 residues. CDR3: CASSLSRGRGRDEQFF. The CDR3 nucleotides read TGTGCCAGCAGTTTATCGAGGGGCAGGGGAAGGGATGAGCAGTTCTTC.

The rearrangement uses TRBV15 and TRBJ1-5; TRBD1 is a possible D gene (5 bases). CDR1 LNHNV and CDR2 YYDKDF come from the germline V gene (reference sequence). The ends were cut back, 1 base at V and 8 bases at J, with 15 bases in the middle. CDR3 size: 15 residues. The CDR3 region is CATSRGGFTFEPQHF. CDR3 coding DNA: TGTGCCACCAGCAGAGGGGGCTTCACTTTTGAGCCCCAGCATTTT. Full variable domain (rest looked up from reference TRBV15 and TRBJ1-5): DAMVIQNPRYQVTQFGKPVTLSCSQTLNHNVMYWYQQKSSQAPKLLFHYYDKDFNNEADTPDNFQSRRPNTSFCFLDIRSPGLGDTAMYLCATSRGGFTFEPQHFGDGTRLSIL.

This chain uses TRBV7-2 with TRBJ1-2; 10 nucleotides match TRBD1. The trim removed 2 bases at V and 13 bases at J, leaving 10 bases unmatched. CDR3 length equals 14 residues. CDR1 and CDR2 (germline): SGHTA, FQGNSA. CDR3 DNA sequence: TGTGCCAGCAGCTTAAACTCCAGGACAGGGGGTCCCACCTTC. The encoded protein is CASSLNSRTGGPTF.